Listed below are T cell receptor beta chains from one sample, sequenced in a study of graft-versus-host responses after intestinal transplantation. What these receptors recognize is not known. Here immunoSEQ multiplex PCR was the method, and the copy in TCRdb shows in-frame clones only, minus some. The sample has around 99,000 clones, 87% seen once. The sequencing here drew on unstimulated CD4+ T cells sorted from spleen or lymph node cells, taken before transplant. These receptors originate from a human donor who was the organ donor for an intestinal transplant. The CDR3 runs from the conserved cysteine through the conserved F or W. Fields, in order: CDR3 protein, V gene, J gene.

cdr3_aa: CASVQGSSYNEQFF; v_call: TRBV6-7; j_call: TRBJ2-1
cdr3_aa: CASSQGTSGSNEQFF; v_call: TRBV4-1; j_call: TRBJ2-1
cdr3_aa: CASSQREQNSPLHF; v_call: TRBV4-1; j_call: TRBJ1-6
cdr3_aa: CASRLMAGETQYF; v_call: TRBV14; j_call: TRBJ2-5
cdr3_aa: CASSFKADYGYTF; v_call: TRBV5-4; j_call: TRBJ1-2
cdr3_aa: CASSLWTSGNIYEQYF; v_call: TRBV11-2; j_call: TRBJ2-7
cdr3_aa: CASSPGTATYEQYF; v_call: TRBV18; j_call: TRBJ2-7
cdr3_aa: CASSSGTEQETQYF; v_call: TRBV5-5; j_call: TRBJ2-5
cdr3_aa: CASSSRDSVYGYTF; v_call: TRBV19; j_call: TRBJ1-2
cdr3_aa: CASRSTGTYGYTF; v_call: TRBV11-3; j_call: TRBJ1-2
cdr3_aa: CASTRQGGYEQYF; v_call: TRBV6-1; j_call: TRBJ2-7
cdr3_aa: CASSLGQGLGGYGYTF; v_call: TRBV7-2; j_call: TRBJ1-2
cdr3_aa: CASAGLNYGYTF; v_call: TRBV6-6; j_call: TRBJ1-2
cdr3_aa: CASSIGGLWGYTF; v_call: TRBV19; j_call: TRBJ1-2
cdr3_aa: CASLISNGGSPLHF; v_call: TRBV6-5; j_call: TRBJ1-6
cdr3_aa: CASSHVLRNSETQYF; v_call: TRBV6-6; j_call: TRBJ2-5
cdr3_aa: CAWSTSGRNQPQHF; v_call: TRBV30; j_call: TRBJ1-5
cdr3_aa: CASAGGLQETQYF; v_call: TRBV5-1; j_call: TRBJ2-5
cdr3_aa: CASSVYRDSDGYTF; v_call: TRBV4-3; j_call: TRBJ1-2
cdr3_aa: CASSLGAGSYRETQYF; v_call: TRBV7-2; j_call: TRBJ2-5
cdr3_aa: CASSVYEQYF; v_call: TRBV2; j_call: TRBJ2-7
cdr3_aa: CATSRDGEAEKLFF; v_call: TRBV15; j_call: TRBJ1-4
cdr3_aa: CASSVDLSGEQFF; v_call: TRBV9; j_call: TRBJ2-1
cdr3_aa: CASSLAGGPSYEQYF; v_call: TRBV5-1; j_call: TRBJ2-7
cdr3_aa: CASSYDSEQYF; v_call: TRBV2; j_call: TRBJ2-7
cdr3_aa: CASSSGGLSGTDTQYF; v_call: TRBV11-2; j_call: TRBJ2-3
cdr3_aa: CASSEVDVTYRGNSPLHF; v_call: TRBV6-1; j_call: TRBJ1-6
cdr3_aa: CASSEKSMANTEAFF; v_call: TRBV19; j_call: TRBJ1-1
cdr3_aa: CATATDLNTEAFF; v_call: TRBV2; j_call: TRBJ1-1
cdr3_aa: CASSKVYYRASQPQHF; v_call: TRBV21-1; j_call: TRBJ1-5
cdr3_aa: CASSEYQETQYF; v_call: TRBV6-1; j_call: TRBJ2-5
cdr3_aa: CASSQPTSGSRQETQYF; v_call: TRBV4-1; j_call: TRBJ2-5
cdr3_aa: CASSQDYYQGLQEQYF; v_call: TRBV4-1; j_call: TRBJ2-7
cdr3_aa: CASSLGGTGNTIYF; v_call: TRBV5-1; j_call: TRBJ1-3
cdr3_aa: CASSSRGGPKETQYF; v_call: TRBV11-1; j_call: TRBJ2-5
cdr3_aa: CASSKGEGYTF; v_call: TRBV6-5; j_call: TRBJ1-2
cdr3_aa: CASSRKGGTGVGNTEAFF; v_call: TRBV4-1; j_call: TRBJ1-1
cdr3_aa: CASSFFRGTDTQYF; v_call: TRBV5-6; j_call: TRBJ2-3
cdr3_aa: CASSEEKAGGRSGANVLTF; v_call: TRBV6-4; j_call: TRBJ2-6
cdr3_aa: CASSVGLEALNIQYF; v_call: TRBV9; j_call: TRBJ2-4